The 29 T cell receptor beta chains given below trace back to one sample, sequenced in a study of immune heterogeneity within non-small cell lung tumors. A multiplex PCR containing 32 V primers and 13 J primers was used to amplify TCR beta CDR3. One entry per CDR3 protein results from TCRdb running MiXCR on the multiplex PCR reads. The sample consists of about 34,000 distinct CDR3 sequences, about 29% of them appearing once. The starting template was genomic DNA from bulk tumor, roughly 610 ng per sample. Several widely spaced biopsies per primary tumor were taken during surgery. Those enrolled were patients newly diagnosed with untreated non-small cell lung cancer and undergoing curative surgery. Sample: lung tumor tissue. Receptor source: a man in his forties with non-small cell lung cancer.

This clonotype was detected ten times or more. The V call is TRBV11-2, the J call TRBJ2-1; the match to TRBD2 covers 10 bases. Germline CDR1 reads SGHAT; CDR2 reads FQNNGV. The CDR3 contains 15 residues. Losses at the gene ends were 6 bases for V and 6 bases for J; bases not matched to a gene: 8. CDR3 bases: TGTGCCAGCAGGATGACCGGGACTAGCGCCAATGAGCAGTTCTTC. It is translated as CASRMTGTSANEQFF. Supplemented by reference TRBV11-2 and TRBJ2-1, the full variable domain reads EAGVAQSPRYKIIEKRQSVAFWCNPISGHATLYWYQQILGQGPKLLIQFQNNGVVDDSQLPKDRFSAERLKGVDSTLKIQPAKLEDSAVYLCASRMTGTSANEQFFGPGTRLTVL.

This clonotype was recorded a few times. The rearrangement joins TRBV2 to TRBJ2-3; TRBD1 might be the D (7 bases). The CDR3 covers 15 residues. In germline, CDR1 is SNHLY, CDR2 FYNNEI. V lost 6 bases, J lost 4 bases, and 17 bases lay in between. The CDR3 DNA is TGTGCCAGCAGGGTATCAGGGGGGAGCGCAGATACGCAGTATTTT. It codes for CASRVSGGSADTQYF.

This clonotype was found many times. The chain is built from TRBV7-9 and TRBJ1-2; D not certain. Trimming shortened V by 1 base and J by 7 bases, and 10 bases separated the two germline ends. Germline lookup yields CDR1 SEHNR and CDR2 FQNEAQ (reference sequence). The CDR3 extends over 13 amino acids. CDR3 DNA: TGTGCCAGCAGCTTAGGTGGACTGGGTGGCTACACCTTC. This sequence encodes CASSLGGLGGYTF.

Written as DNA, the CDR3 is TGTGCCAGCAGCGCCGGGACAGATACGCAGTATTTT. As protein: CASSAGTDTQYF. The V and J genes are TRBV9 and TRBJ2-3; the D is unclear. The CDR3 has 12 amino acids. V shed 3 bases and J shed 3 bases, with 5 bases lying between them. CDR1 is SGDLS and CDR2 is YYNGEE in the germline V gene.

This chain links TRBV12-3 or TRBV12-4 with TRBJ1-5, with D uncertain. The V end was cut by 5 bases, the J end by 7 bases, with 12 bases between. CDR3 length: 13 amino acids. The CDR3 sequence: CASSQRGGQPQHF. CDR3 DNA: TGTGCCAGCAGTCAAAGAGGAGGACAGCCCCAGCATTTT.

About this clonotype: A clone one base away is much larger, so this may be a read error. This chain links TRBV6-2 or TRBV6-3 with TRBJ1-1, with D possibly TRBD1 on 5 matching bases. The germline V gene encodes CDR1 MNHEY and CDR2 SVGEGT. The length of the CDR3 is 12 residues. The CDR3 region has the DNA TGTGCCAGCAGGGACACGAACACTGAAGCTTACTTT. Translated, it gives CASRDTNTEAYF.

Only a few counts were recorded for this clonotype. CDR3 loop: CASSRVGYNEQFF. CDR3 DNA: TGTGCCAGCAGCCGTGTCGGTTACAATGAGCAGTTCTTC. The chain is built from TRBV3-1 and TRBJ2-1; no clear D. From germline, CDR1 is LGHDT and CDR2 YNNKEL (reference sequence). Trimming took off 4 bases at V and 4 bases at J, with 8 bases between the two ends. The CDR3 has 13 amino acids.

This clonotype was seen more than once but under ten times. The V gene is TRBV2, the J gene TRBJ2-2, with D possibly called TRBD1 or TRBD2 (5 bases each). Germline CDR1 reads SNHLY; CDR2 reads FYNNEI. This CDR3 region has 17 residues. V lost 4 bases and J 0 bases, leaving 15 bases between the germline ends. CDR3 sequence (DNA): TGTGCCAGCAGTGTGATGAGGGGCCTGGCGAACACCGGGGAGCTGTTTTTT. This sequence encodes CASSVMRGLANTGELFF.

This clonotype is deemed medium-sized. V usage is TRBV11-2 and J usage is TRBJ2-2; unclear D gene. Germline CDR1 is SGHAT and CDR2 is FQNNGV. Trimming shortened V by 2 bases and J by 0 bases, and 7 bases separated the two germline ends. The CDR3 runs to 15 residues. As DNA, the CDR3 is TGTGCCAGCAGCTTACAACGTGCGAACACCGGGGAGCTGTTTTTT. The encoded protein is CASSLQRANTGELFF.

This clonotype occurred many times. The gene calls are TRBV11-2 and TRBJ2-7; TRBD2 might be the D (6 bases). The CDR3 is made up of 15 amino acids. Germline V gene data show CDR1 as SGHAT and CDR2 as FQNNGV. Trimming took off 2 bases at V and 6 bases at J, with 17 bases between the two ends. CDR3 protein: CASSLSPGSLLEQYF. CDR3 bases: TGTGCCAGCAGCTTATCCCCCGGGAGTTTACTCGAGCAGTACTTC.

The chain joins TRBV10-1 to TRBJ2-3; the D gene is possibly TRBD1 (6 bases). Trimming pared 6 bases from V and 6 bases from J, leaving 13 bases between. The germline CDR1 and CDR2 sequences are WNHNN and SYGVQD (reference sequence). The length of the CDR3 is 13 residues. This CDR3 is CASRPTGKDTQYF. The DNA for the CDR3 is TGCGCCAGCAGACCCACAGGGAAGGATACGCAGTATTTT.

This clonotype has a handful of counts. The chain uses TRBV6-5 and TRBJ2-3; D gene uncertain. The CDR3 has 15 amino acids. The ends were cut back, 0 bases at V and 0 bases at J, with 7 bases in the middle. Germline CDR1 and CDR2: MNHEY and SVGAGI. CDR3 sequence (DNA): TGTGCCAGCAGTTACTCGGTTGTAAGCACAGATACGCAGTATTTT. It translates to CASSYSVVSTDTQYF.

This clonotype was counted at least ten times. The gene calls are TRBV11-1 and TRBJ2-7; 7 bases fit TRBD1. CDR1 SGHAT and CDR2 FQDESV come from the germline V gene (reference sequence). V shed 2 bases and J 4 bases; nucleotides not matched to a gene: 8. The CDR3 is 15 amino acids. CDR3 loop: CASSLPGQASYEQYF. The CDR3 DNA reads TGTGCCAGCAGCTTACCCGGACAGGCCTCGTACGAGCAGTACTTC.

This clonotype was picked up many times. The chain has TRBV6-1 and TRBJ1-6; no reliable D call. The CDR3 spans 15 residues. Germline assignment: CDR1 MNHNS and CDR2 SASEGT. V was shortened by 5 bases and J by 7 bases, with 15 bases between the two germline ends. For the CDR3, the DNA is TGTGCCAGCAGTTATCGGGCAGAGTTCAATTCACCCCTCCACTTT. As protein: CASSYRAEFNSPLHF.

The rearrangement joins TRBV20-1 to TRBJ2-5; D unclear. The CDR3 consists of 12 residues. Germline loops: CDR1 DFQATT, CDR2 SNEGSKA (reference sequence). Trimming left V 3 bases short and J 5 bases short, with 10 bases between. This chain's CDR3 is CSARVSSETQYF. In DNA form, the CDR3 reads TGCAGTGCTAGGGTCAGTTCGGAGACCCAGTACTTC.

With regard to this clonotype: A much more abundant neighbour one base away suggests this may be a read error. The chain combines TRBV6-1 with TRBJ2-1; TRBD2 aligns across 7 bases. CDR3 length: 14 residues. V gave up 7 bases and J gave up 9 bases; unmatched junction bases: 12. Germline-derived CDR1 and CDR2 are MNHNS and SASEGT. The CDR3 is CASITSGLSVEQFF. DNA of the CDR3: TGTGCCAGCATCACATCGGGACTAAGTGTTGAGCAGTTCTTC.

In this sample, this clonotype turned up once. The chain recombines TRBV4-3 with TRBJ1-5; possibly TRBD1 for D (5 bases). Between the trimmed V and J ends, which lost 4 bases and 10 bases, there was a span of 17 bases. The CDR3 loop spans 14 amino acids. Germline loops: CDR1 LGHNA, CDR2 YSLEER. CDR3 in DNA: TGCGCCAGCAGCCCCCTTCCGGGGACTCATCCCCAGCATTTT. Translation gives CASSPLPGTHPQHF.

At least ten counts were recorded for this clonotype. The chain recombines TRBV2 with TRBJ2-7; D may match TRBD1 or TRBD2 (5 bases each). The CDR3 length is 18 residues. Germline-derived CDR1 and CDR2 are SNHLY and FYNNEI. Trimming removed 5 bases from V and 0 bases from J, with 23 bases in between. Written as DNA, the CDR3 is TGTGCCAGCAGTAGAGGGCGAGGGGTCCTTACAAGCTCCTACGAGCAGTACTTC. Its translation: CASSRGRGVLTSSYEQYF.

V usage is TRBV15 and J usage is TRBJ1-3, with D tentatively TRBD1 (5 bases). CDR3 length: 16 residues. V lost 0 bases and J 0 bases, leaving 9 bases between the germline ends. Germline V gives CDR1 LNHNV, CDR2 YYDKDF (reference sequence). The CDR3 region is CATSRDDRLSGNTIYF. The CDR3, as DNA: TGTGCCACCAGCAGAGATGACAGACTCTCTGGAAACACCATATATTTT.

In regard to this clonotype: A much larger clone differs by one base, so this may be a read error. The chain uses TRBV7-6 and TRBJ1-5; D is unresolved. V lost 6 bases and J lost 6, with 12 bases in between. This CDR3 comprises 13 residues. Looked up from germline, CDR1 is SGHVS and CDR2 is FNYEAQ. In DNA, the CDR3 is TGTGCCAGCAGGTACAGTGGAGGTCAGCCCCAGCATTTT. Its translation: CASRYSGGQPQHF. The variable domain in full, completed from reference TRBV7-6 and TRBJ1-5, reads GAGVSQSPRYKVTKRGQDVALRCDPISGHVSLYWYRQALGQGPEFLTYFNYEAQQDKSGLPNDRFSAERPEGSISTLTIQRTEQRDSAMYRCASRYSGGQPQHFGDGTRLSIL.

As concerns this clonotype: This sequence may be a read error, since a much larger clone differs from it by one base. This CDR3 reads CASSLIFGDSYEQYF. The CDR3 nucleotides read TGTGCCAGCAGCTTAATTTTTGGGGACAGCTACGAGCAGTACTTC. The V and J genes are TRBV7-2 and TRBJ2-7; TRBD1 matches 7 bases. The CDR3 length is 15 residues. V shed 2 bases and J 3 bases; nucleotides not matched to a gene: 7. Germline CDR1 reads SGHTA; CDR2 reads FQGNSA.

This rearrangement joins TRBV29-1 to TRBJ2-1, with D perhaps matching TRBD1 (6 bases). Germline values: CDR1 SQVTM, CDR2 ANQGSEA. Trimming left V 6 bases short and J 0 bases short, with 12 bases between. The CDR3 consists of 14 residues. CDR3 bases: TGCAGCGTGGCCAGGGGTTTCTCCTACAATGAGCAGTTCTTC. Its translation: CSVARGFSYNEQFF.

This clonotype has only a few counts. V and J are TRBV7-9 and TRBJ2-1, with TRBD2 matching 11 bases. V lost 5 bases to trimming and J lost 6 bases; unmatched junction nucleotides: 3. Germline values: CDR1 SEHNR, CDR2 FQNEAQ (reference sequence). This CDR3 spans 14 amino acids. CDR3 protein: CASSVGTSGNEQFF. As DNA, the CDR3 is TGTGCCAGCAGCGTGGGGACTAGCGGCAATGAGCAGTTCTTC.

This clonotype was seen many times. The chain employs TRBV7-2 and TRBJ2-7; 13 bases match TRBD2. The germline V gene has CDR1 SGHTA and CDR2 FQGNSA. V shed 5 bases, J shed 4 bases, and the junction held 5 bases outside the gene matches. CDR3 length: 15 residues. In DNA form, the CDR3 reads TGTGCCAGCAGCCGGACTAGCGGGAGCGAATACGAGCAGTACTTC. This gives the protein CASSRTSGSEYEQYF.

A note on this clonotype: An end of the junction does not agree with germline; a read error may underlie this. This chain joins TRBV3-1 and TRBJ1-2; the match to TRBD1 covers 8 bases. Germline values: CDR1 LGHDT, CDR2 YNNKEL (reference sequence). The CDR3 sequence is 14 residues long. CDR3 region: CASSPRTGTTGSTF. The CDR3 DNA reads as TGTGCCAGTAGTCCCAGGACAGGGACGACTGGCTCCACCTTC.

There are many counts of this clonotype. The chain recombines TRBV11-3 with TRBJ2-3; TRBD2 aligns across 9 bases. This CDR3 is 15 amino acids long. Per germline, CDR1 SGHNT and CDR2 YENEEA. Germline trimming cut 3 bases from V and 5 bases from J; bases unmatched to any gene: 6. The chain's CDR3 is CASSFPGGRGDTQYF. The CDR3 nucleotides read TGTGCCAGCAGCTTCCCTGGCGGGAGGGGAGATACGCAGTATTTT. Full variable domain (remainder filled in from reference TRBV11-3 and TRBJ2-3): EAGVVQSPRYKIIEKKQPVAFWCNPISGHNTLYWYLQNLGQGPELLIRYENEEAVDDSQLPKDRFSAERLKGVDSTLKIQPAELGDSAVYLCASSFPGGRGDTQYFGPGTRLTVL.

In this sample, this clonotype is medium-sized. The V and J genes are TRBV4-3 and TRBJ2-3; 14 bases map to TRBD2. Losses at the gene ends were 4 bases for V and 1 base for J; bases not matched to a gene: 7. The CDR3 is made up of 18 amino acids. Looked up from germline, CDR1 is LGHNA and CDR2 is YSLEER. CDR3 nucleotide sequence: TGCGCCAGCAGCCTCCGACTAGCGGGAGGGGCTGGCACAGATACGCAGTATTTT. Translated: CASSLRLAGGAGTDTQYF.

This rearrangement joins TRBV2 to TRBJ2-5, with 7 bases lining up with TRBD2. With V trimmed by 5 bases and J by 2 bases, 20 bases remained unmatched. The germline V gene has CDR1 SNHLY and CDR2 FYNNEI. The CDR3 extends over 19 amino acids. CDR3 coding DNA: TGTGCCAGCAGTACTCCAAACCCACTGGGGGGAGGGCTTCAAGAGACCCAGTACTTC. This encodes CASSTPNPLGGGLQETQYF.

Note on this clonotype: A much larger clone differs from this one at a single base, so this may be a read error. The rearrangement uses TRBV7-2 and TRBJ1-2; TRBD1 matches 7 bases. The germline gives CDR1 SGHTA, CDR2 FQGNSA. Losses at the gene ends were 6 bases for V and 5 bases for J; bases not matched to a gene: 3. The CDR3 length is 12 residues. The CDR3 bases are TGTGCCAGCAGATTGACAGGGTATGGCTACACCTTC. Its protein is CASRLTGYGYTF.